This T cell receptor (beta chain) was sequenced in a study of cytomegalovirus exposure and HLA in healthy donors. Findings and limits, study-wide: Sequences of the TCR beta chain were said to predict the HLA-A and HLA-B alleles of most subjects accurately.

The PCR had 60 Vbeta and 13 Jbeta primers. Original processing methods: Unique TCR beta chains totaled some 78 million in a later count, with roughly 12 million of them shared. Repertoires were generated with immunoSEQ multiplex PCR, while TCRdb's copy carries only in-frame clones and drops some. That table is the source of V, J and clone size, and D and trimming were worked out from the DNA. The sample has 99,000 or so clones, around 80% seen once. On this clone itself: The antigen is not known.

The sample consisted of PBMCs. The clonotype comes from a woman in her thirties or forties in good health and CMV-seronegative.

The CDR3 DNA reads TGTGCCAGCACGGCGGGTAGCGGGACTGACAATGAGCAGTTCTTC. Protein: CASTAGSGTDNEQFF. The chain couples TRBV27 to TRBJ2-1; 8 bases agree with TRBD2. The CDR3 has 15 amino acids. Germline loops: CDR1 MNHEY, CDR2 SMNVEV (reference sequence). Losses at the gene ends were 7 bases for V and 5 bases for J; bases not matched to a gene: 10.